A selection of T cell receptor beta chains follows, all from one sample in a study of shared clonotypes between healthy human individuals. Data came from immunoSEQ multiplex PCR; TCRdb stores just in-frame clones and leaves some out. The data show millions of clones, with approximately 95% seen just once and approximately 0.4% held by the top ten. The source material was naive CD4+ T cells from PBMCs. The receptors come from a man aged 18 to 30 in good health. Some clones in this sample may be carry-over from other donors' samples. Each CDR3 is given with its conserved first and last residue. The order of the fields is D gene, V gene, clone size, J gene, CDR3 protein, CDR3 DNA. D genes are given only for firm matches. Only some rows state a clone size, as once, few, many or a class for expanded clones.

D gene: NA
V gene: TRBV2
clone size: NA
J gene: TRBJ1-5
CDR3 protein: CASSDQSRQPQHF
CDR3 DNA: TGTGCCAGCAGTGATCAGAGTCGGCAGCCCCAGCATTTT

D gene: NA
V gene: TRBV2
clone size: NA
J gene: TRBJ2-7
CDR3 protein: CASSLGQSYEQYF
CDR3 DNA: TGTGCCAGCAGTCTTGGACAGTCCTACGAGCAGTACTTC

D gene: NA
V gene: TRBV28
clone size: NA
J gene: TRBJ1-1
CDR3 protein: CASSPGRGNTEAFF
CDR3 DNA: TGTGCCAGCAGCCCCGGGAGGGGGAACACTGAAGCTTTCTTT

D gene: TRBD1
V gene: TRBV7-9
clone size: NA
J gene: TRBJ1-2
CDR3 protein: CASNPSGGAIKNGYTF
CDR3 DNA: TGTGCCAGCAACCCGTCAGGGGGCGCAATCAAGAATGGCTACACCTTC

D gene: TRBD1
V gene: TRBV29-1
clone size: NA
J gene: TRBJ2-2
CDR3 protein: CSVAHRSGGEGGTGELFF
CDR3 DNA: TGCAGCGTTGCCCACCGGTCAGGGGGCGAAGGGGGAACCGGGGAGCTGTTTTTT

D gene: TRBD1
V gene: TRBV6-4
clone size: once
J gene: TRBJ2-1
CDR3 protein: CASSDSAGGLNYNEQFF
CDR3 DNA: TGTGCCAGCAGTGACTCGGCAGGGGGCTTAAACTACAATGAGCAGTTCTTC

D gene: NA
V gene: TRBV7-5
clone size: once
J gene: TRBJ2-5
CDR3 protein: CVRSLGTSGRGDQETQYF
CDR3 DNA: TGTGTCAGAAGCCTAGGGACTAGCGGGAGGGGGGACCAAGAGACCCAGTACTTC

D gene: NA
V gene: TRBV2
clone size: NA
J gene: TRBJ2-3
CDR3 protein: CASSDRGGDTQYF
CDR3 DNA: TGTGCCAGCAGTGACCGAGGGGGAGATACGCAGTATTTT

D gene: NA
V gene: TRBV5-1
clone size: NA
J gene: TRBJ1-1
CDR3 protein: CASSVQQGNTEAFF
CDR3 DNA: TGCGCCAGCAGCGTACAACAGGGGAACACTGAAGCTTTCTTT

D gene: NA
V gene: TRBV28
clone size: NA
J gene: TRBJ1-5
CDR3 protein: CASTRGRQPQHF
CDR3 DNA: TGTGCCAGCACCCGCGGGAGACAGCCCCAGCATTTT

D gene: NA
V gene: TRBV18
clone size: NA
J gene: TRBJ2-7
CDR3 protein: CASSSSLRPSSYEQYF
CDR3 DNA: TGTGCCAGCTCATCAAGTTTACGGCCAAGCTCCTACGAGCAGTACTTC

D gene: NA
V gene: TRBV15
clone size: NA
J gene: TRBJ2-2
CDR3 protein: CATSRGGDTGELFF
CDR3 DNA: TGTGCCACCAGCAGAGGTGGGGACACCGGGGAGCTGTTTTTT

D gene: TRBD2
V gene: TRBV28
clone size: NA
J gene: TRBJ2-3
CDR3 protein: CASTTRGGGFTDTQYF
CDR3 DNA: TGTGCCAGCACCACGCGCGGGGGAGGGTTCACAGATACGCAGTATTTT

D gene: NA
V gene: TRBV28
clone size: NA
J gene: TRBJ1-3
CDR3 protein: CASSLAASGNTIYF
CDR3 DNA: TGTGCCAGCAGTTTGGCAGCCTCTGGAAACACCATATATTTT

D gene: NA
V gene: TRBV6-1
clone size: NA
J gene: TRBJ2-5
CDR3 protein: CASSHNSMEETQYF
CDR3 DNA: TGTGCCAGCAGTCATAATTCCATGGAAGAGACCCAGTACTTC

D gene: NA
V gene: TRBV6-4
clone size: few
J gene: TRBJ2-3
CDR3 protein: CASSDQGGDTQYF
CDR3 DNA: TGTGCCAGCAGTGACCAGGGAGGAGATACGCAGTATTTT

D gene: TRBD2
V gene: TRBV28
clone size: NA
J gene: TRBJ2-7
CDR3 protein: CASSPSGEPYEQYF
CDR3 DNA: TGTGCCAGCAGTCCGAGCGGGGAACCCTACGAGCAGTACTTC

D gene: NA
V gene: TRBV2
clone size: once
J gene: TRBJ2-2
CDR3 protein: CASSRTQGELFF
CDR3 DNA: TGTGCCAGCAGCAGAACACAGGGGGAGCTGTTTTTT

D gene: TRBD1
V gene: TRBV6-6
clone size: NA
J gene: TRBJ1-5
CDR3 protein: CASRKQGGQPQHF
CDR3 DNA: TGTGCCAGCAGAAAACAGGGGGGTCAGCCCCAGCATTTT

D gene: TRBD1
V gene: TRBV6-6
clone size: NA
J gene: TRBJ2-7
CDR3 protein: CASRPITGGGEQYF
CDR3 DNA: TGTGCCAGCAGACCCATAACAGGGGGCGGCGAGCAGTACTTC

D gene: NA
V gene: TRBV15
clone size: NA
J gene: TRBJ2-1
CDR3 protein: CATYRGPPYNEQFF
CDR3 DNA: TGTGCCACCTATCGGGGGCCTCCCTACAATGAGCAGTTCTTC

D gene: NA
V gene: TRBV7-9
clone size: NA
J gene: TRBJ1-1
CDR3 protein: CASSLDPNTEAFF
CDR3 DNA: TGTGCCAGCAGCTTAGATCCGAACACTGAAGCTTTCTTT

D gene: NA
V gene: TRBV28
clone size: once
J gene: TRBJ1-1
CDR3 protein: CASSLRTATEAFF
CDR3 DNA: TGTGCCAGCAGTTTAAGGACGGCCACTGAAGCTTTCTTT

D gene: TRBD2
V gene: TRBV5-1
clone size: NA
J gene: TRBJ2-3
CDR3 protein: CASRASGSIADTQYF
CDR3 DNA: TGCGCCAGCAGGGCTAGCGGGAGTATCGCAGATACGCAGTATTTT

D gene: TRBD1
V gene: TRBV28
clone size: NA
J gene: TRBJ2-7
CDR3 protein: CASSFPGQGYEQYF
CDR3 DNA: TGTGCCAGCAGTTTTCCGGGACAGGGCTACGAGCAGTACTTC

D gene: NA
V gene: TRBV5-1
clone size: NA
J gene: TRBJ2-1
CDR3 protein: CASSLVRSSQDEQFF
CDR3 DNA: TGCGCCAGCAGCTTGGTTCGGTCGAGTCAGGATGAGCAGTTCTTC

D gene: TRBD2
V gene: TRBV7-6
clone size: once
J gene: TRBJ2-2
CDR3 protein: CASSSTSGRDSATGELFF
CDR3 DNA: TGTGCCAGCAGCTCGACTAGCGGGAGGGACAGTGCCACCGGGGAGCTGTTTTTT

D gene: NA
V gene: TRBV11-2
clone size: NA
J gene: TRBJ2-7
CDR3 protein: CASSQAGTSYEQYF
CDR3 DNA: TGTGCCAGCTCTCAGGCGGGGACTTCCTACGAGCAGTACTTC

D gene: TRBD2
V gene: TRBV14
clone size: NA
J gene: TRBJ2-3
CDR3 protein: CASRTTSGRADTQYF
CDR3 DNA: TGTGCCAGCAGAACGACTAGCGGGAGGGCCGATACGCAGTATTTT

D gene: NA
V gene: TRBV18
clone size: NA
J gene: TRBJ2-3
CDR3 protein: CASSPVGQLATDTQYF
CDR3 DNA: TGTGCCAGCTCACCAGTCGGTCAGCTTGCGACAGATACGCAGTATTTT

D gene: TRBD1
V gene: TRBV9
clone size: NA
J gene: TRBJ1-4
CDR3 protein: CASSGPLRDSDEKLFF
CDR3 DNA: TGTGCCAGCAGCGGGCCCCTCCGGGACAGTGATGAAAAACTGTTTTTT

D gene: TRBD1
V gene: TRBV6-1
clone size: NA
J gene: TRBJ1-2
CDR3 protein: CASSVNRGRDGYTF
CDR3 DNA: TGTGCCAGCAGTGTGAACAGGGGGCGGGATGGCTACACCTTC

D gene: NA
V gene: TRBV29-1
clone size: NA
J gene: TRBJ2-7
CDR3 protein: CSVVTQSSYEQYF
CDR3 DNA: TGCAGCGTGGTGACACAAAGCTCCTACGAGCAGTACTTC